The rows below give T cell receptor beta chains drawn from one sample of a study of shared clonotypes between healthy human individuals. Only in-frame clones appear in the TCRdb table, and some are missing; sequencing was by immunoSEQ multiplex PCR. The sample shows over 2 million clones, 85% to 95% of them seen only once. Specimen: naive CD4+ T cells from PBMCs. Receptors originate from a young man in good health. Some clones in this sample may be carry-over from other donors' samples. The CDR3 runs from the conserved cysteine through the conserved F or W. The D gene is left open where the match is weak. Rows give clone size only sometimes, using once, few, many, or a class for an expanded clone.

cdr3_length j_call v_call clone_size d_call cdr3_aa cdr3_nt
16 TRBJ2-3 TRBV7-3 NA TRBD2 CASSLFGGRAADTQYF TGTGCCAGCAGCTTATTCGGCGGGAGGGCCGCAGATACGCAGTATTTT
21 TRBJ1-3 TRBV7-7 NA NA CASSFWDFPRFGDFLSHTIYF TGTGCCAGCAGCTTTTGGGATTTTCCTCGGTTCGGGGATTTCTTGAGTCACACCATATATTTT
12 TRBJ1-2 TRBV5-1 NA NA CASSSEGGGYTF TGCGCCAGCAGCTCGGAGGGGGGTGGCTACACCTTC
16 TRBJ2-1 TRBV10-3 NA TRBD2 CAISESGLAGVNEQFF TGTGCCATCAGTGAGTCGGGACTAGCGGGAGTAAATGAGCAGTTCTTC
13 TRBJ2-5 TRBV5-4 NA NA CASRGAFQETQYF TGTGCCAGCAGAGGAGCGTTCCAAGAGACCCAGTACTTC
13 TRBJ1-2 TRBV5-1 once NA CASSPGDNYGYTF TGCGCCAGCAGCCCCGGGGATAACTATGGCTACACCTTC
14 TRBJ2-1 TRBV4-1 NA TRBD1 CASSQTGDHNEQFF TGCGCCAGCAGCCAAACAGGGGATCACAATGAGCAGTTCTTC
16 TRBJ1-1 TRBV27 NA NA CASSSFPDRPNTEAFF TGTGCCAGCAGTTCCTTTCCCGACAGACCCAACACTGAAGCTTTCTTT
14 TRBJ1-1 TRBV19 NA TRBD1 CASIPTGAPAEAFF TGTGCCAGTATTCCGACAGGGGCGCCCGCTGAAGCTTTCTTT
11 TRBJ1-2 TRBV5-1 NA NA CASSSSYGYTF TGCGCCAGCAGTTCCAGTTATGGCTACACCTTC
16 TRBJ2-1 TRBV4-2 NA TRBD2 CASSQEGAGSYNEQFF TGTGCCAGCAGCCAAGAGGGAGCGGGATCCTACAATGAGCAGTTCTTC
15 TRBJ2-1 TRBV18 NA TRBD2 CASSPPRLAGYEQFF TGTGCCAGCTCACCACCGAGGCTAGCGGGCTACGAGCAGTTCTTC